This TCR beta chain appears in the sequencing data of a study of beta chain features in type 1 diabetes. At the level of the study: Cell yields, gender and age were similar in healthy donors and patients.

This clone was counted a few times. As yet, its antigen is unknown. The same CDR3 is also encoded by other DNA sequences in this sample. Study-level findings and limits: The question left open here concerned HLA type influencing TCRB rearrangement.

Trimming took off 2 bases at V and 3 bases at J, with 8 bases between the two ends. The germline CDR1 and CDR2 sequences are SGHTA and FQGTGA. CDR3 length: 14 residues. Since all of the isolated RNA was reverse transcribed, expressed TCRB transcripts were what got sequenced. Sequencing used immunoSEQ multiplex PCR; TCRdb keeps in-frame clones, though not all of them. The sample yields 500,000 to 700,000 clones, 15% to 19% seen once. This clonotype originated in a man between 18 and 35 years old in good health. The V call is TRBV7-3, the J call TRBJ2-1; tentatively, D is TRBD1 or TRBD2 (5 bases each). Sample: naive CD4+ T cells from blood. In DNA form, the CDR3 reads TGTGCCAGCAGCTTATCAGGGAGCTACAATGAGCAGTTCTTC. It encodes CASSLSGSYNEQFF.